This is a list of T cell receptor beta chains from one sample in a study of response to subunit inactivated influenza vaccine. Via MiXCR, TCRdb re-called the RT-PCR reads, giving one row per CDR3 protein. The sample holds 400,000 to 550,000 distinct CDR3 sequences, less than 30% seen once. The sequences come from CD4+ T cells sorted from PBMCs, collected roughly 5 days after vaccination. All receptors come from a man aged 45-65 years who received an inactivated influenza vaccine. The CDR3 runs from the conserved cysteine through the conserved F or W. Fields, in order: J gene, D gene, V gene, clone size, CDR3 DNA, CDR3 protein. A D gene is named only where the DNA matches it firmly. Clone size is not always given. Where it is, it says once, few, many or a class for expanded clones.

TRBJ2-1	TRBD1	TRBV18	.	TGTGCCAGCTCACCACTGGGGACAGGGTACAATGAGCAGTTCTTC	CASSPLGTGYNEQFF
TRBJ2-7	TRBD1	TRBV12-3/TRBV12-4	few	TGTGCCAGCAGTCCTAAGGGACAGAACTACGAGCAGTACTTC	CASSPKGQNYEQYF
TRBJ2-7	.	TRBV15	.	TGTGCCACCAGCAGAGAAAACTTTAGGGTAAACGAGCAGTACTTC	CATSRENFRVNEQYF
TRBJ2-5	.	TRBV10-3	.	TGTGCCATCAGTCAGACAGGCCAAGAGACCCAGTACTTC	CAISQTGQETQYF
TRBJ2-5	.	TRBV20-1	many	TGCAGTGCTCCCCCAGGTGGGGATACCCAGTACTTC	CSAPPGGDTQYF
TRBJ1-1	.	TRBV4-1	.	TGCGCCAGCAGCCAGAGAGGGGGAGGGGGGACTGACACTGAAGCTTTCTTT	CASSQRGGGGTDTEAFF
TRBJ1-5	.	TRBV12-3/TRBV12-4	few	TGTGCCAGCAGTTTACATCAGGGACCTGCTCAGCCCCAGCATTTT	CASSLHQGPAQPQHF
TRBJ1-2	TRBD1	TRBV20-1	few	TGCAGTGCTAGACCGGCGGGGACAGGGCAAAGTAATGGCTACACCTTC	CSARPAGTGQSNGYTF
TRBJ1-5	.	TRBV20-1	.	TGCAGTGCTAGAGATCTCGGGGGGGCAGGGTCCAGCAATCAGCCCCAGCATTTT	CSARDLGGAGSSNQPQHF
TRBJ2-1	.	TRBV25-1	.	TGTGCCAGCAGTCATCTAGGGCCTACGGTGAATGAGCAGTTCTTC	CASSHLGPTVNEQFF
TRBJ2-3	.	TRBV27	.	TGTGCCAGCAGTCAAATTATAGGGGTTTTTAGGACAGATACGCAGTATTTT	CASSQIIGVFRTDTQYF
TRBJ2-1	.	TRBV12-3/TRBV12-4	few	TGTGCCAGCAGTTTAACTAGCAGCTCCTACAATGAGCAGTTCTTC	CASSLTSSSYNEQFF
TRBJ1-5	.	TRBV12-3/TRBV12-4	.	TGTGCCAGCAGTTTTTTAGGAACAGGGCTCGATCAGCCCCAGCATTTT	CASSFLGTGLDQPQHF
TRBJ1-4	TRBD1	TRBV10-3	few	TGTGCCATCAGAGGACAGGGGTCGGCGGAAAAACTGTTTTTT	CAIRGQGSAEKLFF
TRBJ2-6	TRBD1	TRBV4-3	once	TGCGCCAGCAGCCACCGCGGACAGGCTGGCTGGGCCAACGTCCTGACTTTC	CASSHRGQAGWANVLTF
TRBJ2-5	TRBD2	TRBV7-9	.	TGTGCCAGCAGCCACCTAGGACTAGCGGTTCAAGAGACCCAGTACTTC	CASSHLGLAVQETQYF
TRBJ2-5	.	TRBV7-9	.	TGTGCCACCAGCCCCTGGGTCGGGGCCTCGGAGACCCAGTACTTC	CATSPWVGASETQYF
TRBJ2-3	TRBD2	TRBV25-1	.	TGTGCCAGCAGTGAGACTAGCTGGGCTACGCAGTATTTT	CASSETSWATQYF
TRBJ2-3	.	TRBV6-1	few	TGTGCCAGCAGTGTAAACAGGGTTGAGGATACGCAGTATTTT	CASSVNRVEDTQYF
TRBJ1-5	.	TRBV10-3	few	TGTGCCATCAGTGATTCTGGAGGGACTAGCAATCAGCCCCAGCATTTT	CAISDSGGTSNQPQHF
TRBJ1-5	.	TRBV18	.	TGTGCCAGCTCACAAGACGGTTACAATCAGCCCCAGCATTTT	CASSQDGYNQPQHF
TRBJ1-2	.	TRBV13	.	TGTGCCAGCAGCTCCCCGGGACGGGACTATGGCTACACCTTC	CASSSPGRDYGYTF
TRBJ1-1	.	TRBV7-9	.	TGTGCCAGCAGCTTAAGTATTATCGGGCGCTTGAACACTGAAGCTTTCTTT	CASSLSIIGRLNTEAFF
TRBJ1-1	.	TRBV12-3/TRBV12-4	.	TGTGCCAGCAGTTTTCACGGGGGGCACGCTGAAGCTTTCTTT	CASSFHGGHAEAFF
TRBJ2-4	TRBD1	TRBV12-3/TRBV12-4	few	TGTGCCAGCGCCACCGGGACAGGGGGAAACATTCAGTACTTC	CASATGTGGNIQYF
TRBJ2-1	.	TRBV18	few	TGTGCCAGCTCACCTCCTGTGGCCGATGAGCAGTTCTTC	CASSPPVADEQFF
TRBJ2-5	TRBD1	TRBV20-1	few	TGCAGTGCTAGCGCCGGGACAGGGGAAGAGACCCAGTACTTC	CSASAGTGEETQYF
TRBJ2-7	.	TRBV19	.	TGTGCCAGTAGTAGAGATACAGGGTGCGGTTACGAGCAGTACTTC	CASSRDTGCGYEQYF
TRBJ2-7	.	TRBV12-3/TRBV12-4	once	TGTGCCAGCAGTGCGGACGTCATCTCCTACGAGCAGTACTTC	CASSADVISYEQYF
TRBJ1-1	.	TRBV3-1	few	TGTGCCAGCAGCCAGTTTGAGAACACTGAAGCTTTCTTT	CASSQFENTEAFF
TRBJ1-2	.	TRBV7-2	few	TGTGCCAGCAGCTTACGTGCGATTTCTTGGGTCTATGGCTACACCTTC	CASSLRAISWVYGYTF
TRBJ2-5	TRBD1	TRBV3-1	few	TGTGCCAGCGTACCACAGGGGTTCGGGGAGACCCAGTACTTC	CASVPQGFGETQYF
TRBJ2-2	TRBD2	TRBV6-1	.	TGTGCCAGCAGTGCGGGGGGGCCCTTCGGCGGGGAGCTGTTTTTT	CASSAGGPFGGELFF
TRBJ2-2	.	TRBV3-1	.	TGTGCCAGCAGCCAAGAGGGGTTCACCGGGGAGCTGTTTTTT	CASSQEGFTGELFF
TRBJ2-1	TRBD2	TRBV20-1	.	TGCAGTGCTAGAGATTTTACTAGCGGGAGGAACTATGAGCAGTTCTTC	CSARDFTSGRNYEQFF
TRBJ1-1	TRBD1	TRBV4-1	few	TGCGCCAGCAGCCAGGACAGGATGAACACTGAAGCTTTCTTT	CASSQDRMNTEAFF
TRBJ2-1	TRBD1	TRBV6-1	.	TGTGCCAGCAGGCACGCACCGGGACAGGGCTCTTATGAGCAGTTCTTC	CASRHAPGQGSYEQFF
TRBJ2-7	.	TRBV28	few	TGTGCCAGCAGTTTAAGGGGCCAGTCTGAGCAGTACTTC	CASSLRGQSEQYF
TRBJ2-3	TRBD2	TRBV27	.	TGTGCCACCCGACTAGCGGGGGGCCCACGGGATACGCAGTATTTT	CATRLAGGPRDTQYF
TRBJ2-3	.	TRBV20-1	.	TGCAGTGCTAGAGATAACGCCCTGGGACATGTCACAGATACGCAGTATTTT	CSARDNALGHVTDTQYF
TRBJ2-7	.	TRBV20-1	.	TGCGCCCCCCGAAGAGGGCAGGACCCCTACGAGCAGTACTTC	CAPRRGQDPYEQYF
TRBJ2-7	.	TRBV25-1	.	TGTGCCAGCAGGGGGACACCTTACGAGCAGTACTTC	CASRGTPYEQYF
TRBJ2-6	.	TRBV29-1	few	TGCAGCGTGGACACAGGGTCTGGGGCCAACGTCCTGACTTTC	CSVDTGSGANVLTF
TRBJ2-7	TRBD1	TRBV18	.	TGTGCCAGCTCACCACGGGACAGCCGCTCCTCCTACGAGCAGTACTTC	CASSPRDSRSSYEQYF
TRBJ1-1	.	TRBV3-1	.	TGTGCCAGCAGCCAAGTCACGGATGAAGCTTTCTTT	CASSQVTDEAFF
TRBJ2-2	.	TRBV6-2/TRBV6-3	few	TGTGCCAGCCAGACAGAGCCGAACACCGGGGAGCTGTTTTTT	CASQTEPNTGELFF
TRBJ2-2	.	TRBV12-3/TRBV12-4	.	TGTGCCAGCACCCCAGGCCCGACAGGATACACCGGGGAGCTGTTTTTT	CASTPGPTGYTGELFF
TRBJ2-2	.	TRBV9	.	TGTGCCAGCAGCGTAGTTCAGGGTGCCGGGGAGCTGTTTTTT	CASSVVQGAGELFF
TRBJ2-7	.	TRBV27	few	TGTGCCAGCAGTGGGTCCGAGACGGGCTTTTACGAGCAGTACTTC	CASSGSETGFYEQYF
TRBJ2-5	TRBD1	TRBV6-2/TRBV6-3	few	TGTGCCAGCAGTTGGGACAGGTGGGAGACCCAGTACTTC	CASSWDRWETQYF
TRBJ2-2	TRBD1	TRBV29-1	.	TGCAGCGCTCGGACAGGGGCAATGAACACCGGGGAGCTGTTTTTT	CSARTGAMNTGELFF
TRBJ2-3	.	TRBV6-2/TRBV6-3	once	TGTGCCAGCAGCCCCCCCTACGATACGCAGTATTTT	CASSPPYDTQYF
TRBJ2-3	TRBD1	TRBV4-1	few	TGCGCCAGCAGCCAAGATCGAGGGGGCGAACTCTACCAATCTAGCACAGATACGCAGTATTTT	CASSQDRGGELYQSSTDTQYF
TRBJ2-1	TRBD2	TRBV15	few	TGTGCCACCAGCGGTAGCGGGAGGGCCGCCTACAATGAGCAGTTCTTC	CATSGSGRAAYNEQFF
TRBJ2-6	.	TRBV6-1	.	TGTGCCAGCAGTGAAAGGGGTGCCGGGGCCAACGTCCTGACTTTC	CASSERGAGANVLTF
TRBJ2-7	.	TRBV12-3/TRBV12-4	.	TGTGCCAGCAGTTTCGACAGAGGAACCTACGAGCAGTACTTC	CASSFDRGTYEQYF
TRBJ2-2	.	TRBV12-3/TRBV12-4	few	TGTGCCAGCAGGGTAGCCGGGGAGCTGTTTTTT	CASRVAGELFF
TRBJ2-7	TRBD2	TRBV2	few	TGTGCCAGCAGGGAGGGACTAGCGGGGTCCTACGAGCAGTACTTC	CASREGLAGSYEQYF
TRBJ2-7	TRBD2	TRBV20-1	.	TGCAGTGCTAGAGGGTTGACTAGCAACGACGAGCAGTACTTC	CSARGLTSNDEQYF